This entry concerns a single T cell receptor beta chain. Its antigen is still unknown. No base-level quality is on record; no much larger clone is a single base apart. The CDR3, cysteine through phenylalanine, is 14 amino acids long. Only the CDR3 portion is preserved as DNA: 42 bases, with reading frame beginning at the first base. The germline V gene (reference sequence) specifies LNHDA as CDR1 and SQIVND as CDR2. Trimming costs V 3 bases and J 5 bases, and their ends lie 13 bases apart. This entry belongs to a study of OX40 agonist ivuxolimab in advanced cancers. Regarding the complete study: The costimulatory receptor OX40 (CD134) was targeted by ivuxolimab, a fully human IgG2 agonistic monoclonal antibody. Intravenous ivuxolimab was administered to patients every 2 weeks at six dose levels: 0.01, 0.1, 0.3, 1.5, 3 and 10 mg/kg. Of the roughly 51 dose-escalation patients, hepatocellular carcinoma was present in about 20, melanoma in roughly 15, renal cell carcinoma in 9 and head and neck cancer in 9. The dose-escalation cohort was 82.7% male with a mean age of around 64 years, ranging from 23 to 79. Patients were allowed to have had prior anti-PD-1, anti-PD-L1 or anti-CTLA-4 therapy, and approximately 37% of the dose-escalation patients had been treated with checkpoint inhibitors. Partial responses occurred in three dose-escalation patients: two with cutaneous melanoma and one with hepatocellular carcinoma. The purpose of peripheral TCRbeta sequencing was to test whether ivuxolimab changed TCR sequence diversity and led to clonal T-cell expansion. The paper reports the monotherapy dose-escalation portion (N of about 50 patients) of the phase I ivuxolimab trial.

To sequence the TCRbeta CDR3 region, genomic DNA was isolated from the sorted cells. The immunoSEQ Assay was used for sequencing of TCRbeta CDR3 regions. TCRdb took this table from immuneACCESS and kept in-frame rearrangements with V and J called. Such tables lack part of the clones; where checked against another copy, unresolved V genes explain under half of the gap, and the rest is unexplained. This sample holds about 54,000 clones; 75% to 95% were observed only once. Clones ranked in the top ten supply 8% to 10% of the sample. The full study reports these points: In partial responders in the 0.1-3.0 mg/kg groups, normalized peripheral clonal expansion was found to be among the lowest, especially among CD8+ T cells. On average, CD8+ T cells showed more expanded clones than CD4+ T cells after ivuxolimab. Clonal expansion of both CD4+ and CD8+ blood T cells was observed from baseline to week 6 at doses 0.1 to 3.0 mg/kg. The antigen specificity of the peripheral T cells that underwent clonal expansion was not determined. Low levels of normalized T-cell clonal expansion were also shown by some nonresponding patients.

Patients with a history of autoimmune disease or receiving systemic immunosuppression were excluded from the trial. Peripheral blood for TCR sequencing was collected from all dose cohorts at baseline, on cycle 4 day 1, and on cycle 7 day 1. The samples were drawn from a first-in-human, open-label, multicenter phase I dose-escalation trial of ivuxolimab. Adults with locally advanced or metastatic melanoma, renal cell, hepatocellular, or head and neck squamous cell carcinoma were enrolled in the trial. Before TCR sequencing, CD4+ and CD8+ T cells were separately sorted from peripheral blood. Recombination joined TRBV19 with TRBJ1-1; 6 matching bases give a weak D call of TRBD1. The sample consisted of CD4+ or CD8+ T cells sorted from blood, taken in a trial of the OX40 agonist ivuxolimab. The clonotype originates from an adult with an advanced solid tumor such as melanoma, head and neck, liver or kidney cancer. In nucleotides, the sequence is TGTGCCAGTAGTATTGGCAGGGGTGGAACTGAAGCTTTCTTT. The encoded protein is CASSIGRGGTEAFF.